Below, 7 T cell receptor beta chains from the same sample are listed, as sequenced in a study of T cell responses to AZD1222 COVID-19 vaccine. Method: immunoSEQ multiplex PCR; TCRdb's copy keeps in-frame clones and lacks some. The sample has about 190,000 clones, over 80% seen once. Sequencing used peripheral blood, obtained on day 0 of MenACWY control vaccination. All receptors derive from an adult in good health.

In nucleotides, the CDR3 is TGTGCCAGCAGCTTGGCTAGGGGGGGAGAAGGGACTGAAGCTTTCTTT. It translates to CASSLARGGEGTEAFF. The chain is built from TRBV5-5 and TRBJ1-1; D possibly corresponds to TRBD1 (6 bases). This CDR3 comprises 16 residues. Germline loops: CDR1 SGHKS, CDR2 YYEKEE (reference sequence). The V end was cut by 0 bases, the J end by 5 bases, with 17 bases between.

This rearrangement joins TRBV28 to TRBJ1-5, with D possibly being TRBD1 (6 bases). Germline V gene sequence: CDR1 MDHEN, CDR2 SYDVKM. With 6 bases removed from V and 6 bases from J, the gap between germline ends came to 12 bases. This CDR3 comprises 13 residues. The DNA for the CDR3 is TGTGCCAGCAGGGACAGACCCCCTCAGCCCCAGCATTTT. It encodes CASRDRPPQPQHF.

The chain is built from TRBV27 and TRBJ2-1; D is possibly TRBD2 (7 bases). V dropped 2 bases and J dropped 2 bases, with 19 bases sitting between them. The CDR3 is 18 amino acids. Germline V gene data show CDR1 as MNHEY and CDR2 as SMNVEV (reference sequence). The CDR3 sequence is CASSLAFRGAAPYNEQFF. CDR3 sequence (DNA): TGTGCCAGCAGTTTAGCTTTTCGGGGGGCGGCTCCCTACAATGAGCAGTTCTTC.

The chain combines TRBV15 with TRBJ1-5; 9 bases agree with TRBD1. This CDR3 comprises 14 residues. V was pared by 4 bases and J by 4 bases, with 2 bases of the junction left unmatched. The V gene's germline CDR1 is LNHNV and CDR2 YYDKDF (reference sequence). CDR3 DNA sequence: TGTGCCACCAGCACGGGACAGGGAAATCAGCCCCAGCATTTT. This codes for CATSTGQGNQPQHF. Full variable domain (outside the CDR3, taken from reference TRBV15 and TRBJ1-5): DAMVIQNPRYQVTQFGKPVTLSCSQTLNHNVMYWYQQKSSQAPKLLFHYYDKDFNNEADTPDNFQSRRPNTSFCFLDIRSPGLGDTAMYLCATSTGQGNQPQHFGDGTRLSIL.

The V gene is TRBV9, the J gene TRBJ2-1; D tentatively fits TRBD1 or TRBD2 (7 bases each). The CDR3 contains 14 residues. Trimming took 4 bases from V and 8 from J, leaving 16 bases between them. The germline V gene has CDR1 SGDLS and CDR2 YYNGEE. In DNA, the CDR3 is TGTGCCAGCAGCCCTCAGGGGGGGGGCCATGAGCAGTTCTTC. Translated: CASSPQGGGHEQFF.

This chain joins TRBV7-3 and TRBJ2-1, with D perhaps TRBD2 (5 bases). This CDR3 spans 17 amino acids. Trimming took 0 bases from V and 10 from J, leaving 22 bases between them. CDR1 and CDR2 (germline): SGHTA, FQGTGA. CDR3 region: CASSLTPRQDSLGEQFF. CDR3 DNA sequence: TGTGCCAGCAGCTTAACCCCCCGCCAAGACTCACTAGGGGAGCAGTTCTTC.

This chain links TRBV28 with TRBJ2-1; either TRBD1 or TRBD2 may fit D (6 bases each). V lost 10 bases to trimming and J lost 5 bases, with 12 bases between them. The CDR3 totals 12 residues. CDR1 is MDHEN and CDR2 is SYDVKM in the germline V gene. CDR3: CAIIGGNNEQFF. In DNA, the CDR3 is TGTGCCATCATCGGGGGCAACAATGAGCAGTTCTTC.